The table lists the clone carrying this TCR beta chain with a count of one. Its antigen is unknown. The data derive from a study of cytomegalovirus exposure and HLA in healthy donors. Overall study: From HLA-typed donors, an early data release held about 85 million unique TCRs. Genotyping showed roughly 83% of over 350 donors falling in the Caucasian-associated ancestry cluster. Regarding the study as a whole: Most likely, a cluster of highly shared sequence variants arose as a sequencing artifact. For most TCR sequences rarity was the rule, although some public TCRs occurred in many donors.

Germline CDR1 reads SNHLY; CDR2 reads FYNNEI. This CDR3 spans 13 amino acids. The V end lost 7 bases, the J end lost 10 bases, and 17 bases lay between the germline ends. PCR amplification relied on 60 Vbeta primers (plus 13 Jbeta primers). Sequenced by immunoSEQ multiplex PCR; TCRdb stores in-frame clones only, minus some. The data contain 100,000 or so clones, 78% of them singletons. This sequence was found in a male donor in good health and CMV-seronegative. The chain is built from TRBV2 and TRBJ2-1, with D possibly being TRBD2 (6 bases). The material sequenced was PBMCs. CDR3 sequence: CASIRGTTREQFF. The CDR3, as DNA: TGTGCCAGCATACGGGGGACCACACGGGAGCAGTTCTTC.